These T cell receptor beta chains were read from a single sample in a study of T cells in Graves' hyperthyroidism and ophthalmopathy. TCRdb used MiXCR to reprocess the multiplex PCR reads, holding one entry per CDR3 protein. Among about 500,000 distinct CDR3 sequences listed, over 35% were seen once. The sample comprised peripheral blood or thyroid tissue (not recorded which). The receptor source for this set is an adult woman with Graves' disease, either hyperthyroidism or ophthalmopathy (not recorded which). Each CDR3 is given with its conserved first and last residue. The D gene is left open where the match is weak. Clone size appears in some rows only: once, few, many, or a class for an expanded clone.

many,TRBV5-1,TRBJ1-1,.,CASSLAAAGKEAFF,TGCGCCAGCAGCTTGGCCGCGGCGGGTAAGGAAGCTTTCTTT
many,TRBV7-9,TRBJ1-1,.,CASSSQALHFRGTEAFF,TGTGCCAGCAGCTCTCAGGCACTACACTTTCGGGGCACTGAAGCTTTCTTT
few,TRBV10-3,TRBJ2-5,.,CAISPGGGETQYF,TGTGCCATCAGTCCAGGGGGAGGAGAGACCCAGTACTTC
many,TRBV5-6,TRBJ1-1,.,CASSFLGAGAFF,TGTGCCAGCAGCTTTCTCGGGGCGGGAGCTTTCTTT
.,TRBV20-1,TRBJ2-5,.,CSASFREETQYF,TGCAGTGCTAGTTTCAGGGAAGAGACCCAGTACTTC
few,TRBV24-1,TRBJ2-6,.,CAIDSGANVLTF,TGTGCCATCGACTCTGGGGCCAACGTCCTGACTTTC
few,TRBV12-3/TRBV12-4,TRBJ1-2,.,CASSLVAGHGYTF,TGTGCCAGCAGTTTAGTAGCAGGGCATGGCTACACCTTC
once,TRBV16,TRBJ2-7,.,CASSQGGAHSYEQYF,TGTGCCAGCAGCCAAGGAGGTGCCCACTCCTACGAGCAGTACTTC
many,TRBV9,TRBJ1-3,TRBD1,CASSVRDRGWNTIYF,TGTGCCAGCAGCGTCCGGGACAGGGGGTGGAACACCATATATTTT
.,TRBV12-3/TRBV12-4,TRBJ1-6,.,CARKGTNNSPLHF,TGTGCCAGGAAGGGGACCAATAATTCACCCCTCCACTTT
few,TRBV2,TRBJ1-2,TRBD1,CASKARDRLSYGYTF,TGTGCCAGCAAGGCCCGGGACAGATTGTCCTATGGCTACACCTTC
few,TRBV6-4,TRBJ1-6,.,CASSDSKQGGNSPLHF,TGTGCCAGCAGTGACTCGAAACAGGGAGGGAATTCACCCCTCCACTTT
.,TRBV7-7,TRBJ1-2,TRBD1,CASSLEQGAYYGYTF,TGTGCTAGCAGCTTAGAACAGGGGGCTTACTATGGCTACACCTTC
few,TRBV7-2,TRBJ2-5,.,CASVVVETQYF,TGTGCCAGCGTAGTCGTCGAGACCCAGTACTTC
.,TRBV29-1,TRBJ1-1,.,CRLSGDTEAFF,TGCCGTTTGTCCGGGGACACTGAAGCTTTCTTT
few,TRBV5-1,TRBJ1-1,.,CASSGYRSRRAEAFF,TGCGCCAGCAGCGGATACAGGTCGCGTAGAGCTGAAGCTTTCTTT
.,TRBV12-3/TRBV12-4,TRBJ1-2,TRBD1,CASRPGQTSNYGYTF,TGTGCCAGCAGACCGGGACAGACGAGCAACTATGGCTACACCTTC
.,TRBV29-1,TRBJ1-4,.,CSVLRTPNGELFF,TGCAGCGTACTCCGGACGCCAAATGGAGAACTGTTTTTT
.,TRBV10-2,TRBJ1-2,.,CASSADMNYGYTF,TGCGCCAGCAGTGCGGACATGAACTATGGCTACACCTTC
many,TRBV20-1,TRBJ1-4,.,CSASALLNEKLFF,TGCAGTGCTAGTGCACTACTAAATGAAAAACTGTTTTTT
once,TRBV7-9,TRBJ1-4,.,CASSLMRQGTSTNEKLFF,TGTGCCAGCAGCTTAATGAGGCAGGGAACCTCAACTAATGAAAAACTGTTTTTT
.,TRBV2,TRBJ2-5,TRBD1,CASSEEQGETQYF,TGTGCCAGCAGTGAAGAACAGGGGGAGACCCAGTACTTC
.,TRBV6-4,TRBJ1-1,.,CASSDSGVVTEAFF,TGTGCCAGCAGTGACTCAGGGGTCGTGACTGAAGCTTTCTTT
many,TRBV7-3,TRBJ2-2,.,CASRSTGGELFF,TGTGCCAGCAGGAGTACGGGTGGGGAGCTGTTTTTT
.,TRBV29-1,TRBJ2-1,TRBD2,CSYSGSSYNEQFF,TGCAGCTATAGCGGGAGCTCCTACAATGAGCAGTTCTTC
.,TRBV25-1,TRBJ1-1,.,CASIGTGTNTEAFF,TGTGCCAGCATCGGAACAGGGACTAACACTGAAGCTTTCTTT
few,TRBV15,TRBJ2-1,.,CATSRDRAYNEQFF,TGTGCCACCAGCAGAGATCGGGCATACAATGAGCAGTTCTTC
.,TRBV7-9,TRBJ2-7,.,CASRLSLGTPYEQYF,TGTGCCAGCAGACTATCTCTAGGAACCCCCTACGAGCAGTACTTC
many,TRBV6-2/TRBV6-3,TRBJ1-5,TRBD1,CASTLATGGNQPQHF,TGTGCCAGCACCCTCGCGACAGGGGGCAATCAGCCCCAGCATTTT
few,TRBV5-4,TRBJ2-7,TRBD2,CASSRGLAGDYYEQYF,TGCGCCAGCAGCCGCGGACTAGCGGGAGATTACTACGAGCAGTACTTC
.,TRBV4-1,TRBJ1-4,TRBD1,CASSPPGTGNEKLFF,TGTGCCAGCTCACCACCCGGGACAGGGAATGAAAAACTGTTTTTT
.,TRBV7-2,TRBJ1-4,.,CASSLGMYREAHEKLFF,TGTGCCAGCAGCTTAGGGATGTACAGGGAAGCACATGAAAAACTGTTTTTT
.,TRBV27,TRBJ1-1,.,CASSSGITEAFF,TGTGCCAGCAGTTCCGGGATCACTGAAGCTTTCTTT